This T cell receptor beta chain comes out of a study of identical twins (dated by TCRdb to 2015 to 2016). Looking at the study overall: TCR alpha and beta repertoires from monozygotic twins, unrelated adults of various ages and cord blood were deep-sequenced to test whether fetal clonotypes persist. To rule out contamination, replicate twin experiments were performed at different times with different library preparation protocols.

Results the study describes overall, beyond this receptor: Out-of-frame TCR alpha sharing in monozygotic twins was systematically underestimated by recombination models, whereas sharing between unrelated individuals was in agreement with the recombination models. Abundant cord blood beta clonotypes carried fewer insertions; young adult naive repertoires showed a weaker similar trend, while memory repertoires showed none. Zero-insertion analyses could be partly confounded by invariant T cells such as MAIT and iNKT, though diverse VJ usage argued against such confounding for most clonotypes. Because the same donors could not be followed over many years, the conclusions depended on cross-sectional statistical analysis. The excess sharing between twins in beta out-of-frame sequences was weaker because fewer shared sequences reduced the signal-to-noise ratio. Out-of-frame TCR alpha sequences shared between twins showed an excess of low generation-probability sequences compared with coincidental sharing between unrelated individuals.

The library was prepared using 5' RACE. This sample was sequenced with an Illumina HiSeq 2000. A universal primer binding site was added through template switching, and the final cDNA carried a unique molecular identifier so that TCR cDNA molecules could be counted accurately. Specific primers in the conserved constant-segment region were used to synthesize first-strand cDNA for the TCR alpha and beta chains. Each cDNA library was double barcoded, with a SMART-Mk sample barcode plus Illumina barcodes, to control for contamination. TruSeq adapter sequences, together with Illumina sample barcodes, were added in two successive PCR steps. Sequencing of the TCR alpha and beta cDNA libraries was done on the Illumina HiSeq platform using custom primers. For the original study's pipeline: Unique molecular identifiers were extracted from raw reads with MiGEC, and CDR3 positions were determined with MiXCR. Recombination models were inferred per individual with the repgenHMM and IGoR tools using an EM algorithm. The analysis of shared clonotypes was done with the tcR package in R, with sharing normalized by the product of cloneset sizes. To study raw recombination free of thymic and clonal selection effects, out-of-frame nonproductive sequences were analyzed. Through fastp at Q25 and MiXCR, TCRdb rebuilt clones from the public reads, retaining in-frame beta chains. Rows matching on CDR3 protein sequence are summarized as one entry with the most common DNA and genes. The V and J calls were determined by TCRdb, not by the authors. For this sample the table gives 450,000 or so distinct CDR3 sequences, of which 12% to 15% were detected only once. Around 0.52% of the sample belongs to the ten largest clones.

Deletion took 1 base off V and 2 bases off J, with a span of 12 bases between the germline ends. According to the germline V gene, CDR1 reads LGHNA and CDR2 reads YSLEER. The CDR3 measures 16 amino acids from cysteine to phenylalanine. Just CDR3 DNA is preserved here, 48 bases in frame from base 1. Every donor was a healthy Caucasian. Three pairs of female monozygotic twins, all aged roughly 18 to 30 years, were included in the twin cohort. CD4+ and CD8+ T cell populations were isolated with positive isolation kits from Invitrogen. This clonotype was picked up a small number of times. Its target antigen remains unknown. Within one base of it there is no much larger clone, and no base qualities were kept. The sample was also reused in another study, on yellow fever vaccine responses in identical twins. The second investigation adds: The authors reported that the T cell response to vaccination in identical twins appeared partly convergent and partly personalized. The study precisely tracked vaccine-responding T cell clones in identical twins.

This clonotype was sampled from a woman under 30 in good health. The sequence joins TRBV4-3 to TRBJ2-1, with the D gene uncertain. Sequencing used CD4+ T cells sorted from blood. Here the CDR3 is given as CASSQAQITTYNEQFF. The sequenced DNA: TGCGCCAGCAGCCAAGCCCAGATAACAACCTACAATGAGCAGTTCTTC.